This TCR beta chain is from a study of Tregs in tolerant kidney transplant recipients (dated by TCRdb to the late 2010s). Background for the entire study: The study used TCRbeta sequencing to identify donor-specific regulatory T cells before combined kidney and bone marrow transplantation, then tracked those cells after transplant. TCRbeta repertoire sequencing was used in 3 healthy controls to compare several methods for expanding Tregs specific for an allogeneic donor.

Unstimulated Tregs (CD4+CD25+CD127-), CD4+ non-Tregs (CD4+CD25-), CD4 and CD8 cells were FACS-sorted from thawed PBMCs. Thawed PBMCs were rested overnight at 37 degrees C with 200 to 250 IU/ml IL-2 before Treg sorting. Blood from healthy controls was obtained either as purchased buffy coats or from healthy volunteers. Healthy control blood was processed to PBMCs with a Ficoll density gradient and then cryopreserved, whereas patient PBMCs were collected both before and after transplant. Remarks on this clone: The antigen it recognizes is unknown. Base qualities are not provided; no much larger clone lies one nucleotide away.

General study outcomes and caveats: Expanding Tregs with activated donor B cells appeared to identify the most biologically relevant and donor-specific TCRbeta repertoire. Biological reproducibility was not directly assessed, although technical replication error appeared to be minimal. Because the study included only a small number of patients, the results must be confirmed in larger populations and under other immunosuppression protocols.

V is pared back by 6 bases and J by 0 bases, with 2 bases lying between the germline termini. The germline V gene yields SNHLY for CDR1 and FYNNEI for CDR2. Reading from cysteine to phenylalanine, the CDR3 counts 11 amino acids. Only CDR3 DNA is held: 33 bases, read in frame from base 1. For TCRbeta CDR3 sequencing, genomic DNA was extracted from sorted cells using the QIAGEN DNeasy Blood and Tissue Kit. High-throughput TCRbeta CDR3 sequencing, including PCR amplification with bias correction and internal controls, was performed commercially through immunoSEQ. The study's own analysis went as follows. Unique productive TCRbeta sequences were defined by CDR3 nucleotide sequence where primers matched, and otherwise by CDR3 amino acid sequence together with Vbeta and Jbeta genes. To correct for sorting error, sequences found in more than one sorted population at a frequency ratio of 2:1 or less were discarded, and the remaining shared sequences were assigned to the population with the higher frequency. Sequences were defined as donor-reactive when expanded at least 5-fold in CFSE-low cells versus unstimulated cells and present at a frequency of at least 0.01% in CFSE-low cells. Jensen-Shannon divergence calculated on the top 100 TCRbeta sequences ranked by frequency was used to measure repertoire divergence. When a sample had multiple sequencing runs, each run was corrected for sorting error separately and the runs were then pooled. Imported from immuneACCESS, the table was reduced by TCRdb to in-frame sequences with V and J called. These copies leave out some clones; in studies compared against another copy, an unresolved V gene accounts for under half, and the cause of the remainder is not known. Clone size and the V and J calls come from that table; the DNA yielded D and trimming. The table for this sample lists 40,000 to 50,000 clones; about 89% of them were counted only once. The top ten clonotypes cover around 0.7% of the sample.

Input material: Tregs from blood. The source of this sequence is a human donor in good health. The sequence links TRBV2 to TRBJ1-1; the D gene lacks a confident call. The DNA is as follows: TGTGCCAGCAGCATGAACACTGAAGCTTTCTTT. Translated, this gives CASSMNTEAFF. Joined to the reference TRBV2 and TRBJ1-1 proteins, this CDR3 gives the full variable domain: EPEVTQTPSHQVTQMGQEVILRCVPISNHLYFYWYRQILGQKVEFLVSFYNNEISEKSEIFDDQFSVERPDGSNFTLKIRSTKLEDSAMYFCASSMNTEAFFGQGTRLTVV.